These 14 T cell receptor beta chains came from one sample sequenced in a study of T cells after yellow fever vaccination. TCRdb re-derived calls from the 5' RACE reads in MiXCR, one entry per CDR3 protein. The sample shows 300,000 or so distinct CDR3 sequences, 10% to 15% of them seen only once. The sample consisted of CD4+ T cells sorted from PBMCs, taken 45 days after the yellow fever booster vaccination. These receptors were taken from a man younger than 40 who received the YFV17D yellow fever vaccine.

This clonotype has more than one count but fewer than ten. The CDR3 protein is CASSGLAGSEQFF. As DNA, the CDR3 is TGCGCCAGCAGTGGACTAGCGGGATCTGAGCAGTTCTTC. The J gene is TRBJ2-1, the V gene TRBV10-1; 11 bases agree with TRBD2. With V trimmed by 4 bases and J by 9 bases, 2 bases remained unmatched. The length of the CDR3 is 13 residues. In germline, CDR1 is WNHNN, CDR2 SYGVQD (reference sequence).

V and J are TRBV27 and TRBJ1-5; weak D call: TRBD1 (6 bases). Per germline, CDR1 MNHEY and CDR2 SMNVEV (reference sequence). The CDR3 spans 15 residues. Deletions cut 5 bases from V and 7 bases from J, with 18 bases between. The CDR3 is CASSQSTGSGQPQHF. CDR3 nucleotides: TGTGCCAGCAGTCAATCAACAGGGTCGGGGCAGCCCCAGCATTTT.

This clonotype was seen only a few times. The rearrangement links TRBV14 to TRBJ2-1; possible D gene TRBD1, 5 bases. This CDR3 region has 15 residues. CDR1 SGHDN and CDR2 FVKESK come from the germline V gene. V gave up 0 bases and J gave up 10 bases, with 16 bases separating them. The CDR3 nucleotides are TGTGCCAGCAGCCAAGAGTTGGTCCTCAGGGTGGAGCAGTTCTTC. Its translation: CASSQELVLRVEQFF.

This clonotype has just a few counts. The chain uses TRBV7-2 and TRBJ2-3; D not certain. There are 14 residues in the CDR3. Germline V lookup: CDR1 SGHTA, CDR2 FQGNSA. V lost 6 bases, J lost 4 bases, and 14 bases lay in between. The CDR3 region has the DNA TGTGCCAGCAGATCCGGGCCTCTATCAGATACGCAGTATTTT. This translates into CASRSGPLSDTQYF.

This clonotype has just a few counts. This chain joins TRBV5-1 and TRBJ2-1, with 8 bases matching TRBD2. CDR1 is SGHRS and CDR2 is YFSETQ in the germline V gene. The CDR3 is 13 residues long. V trimming: 3 bases; J trimming: 10 bases; junction bases outside the gene matches: 6. CDR3 amino acids: CASSWREVGEQFF. CDR3 nucleotides: TGCGCCAGCAGCTGGCGGGAGGTGGGAGAGCAGTTCTTC.

This rearrangement joins TRBV5-1 to TRBJ2-1; a weak D match, TRBD2 (6 bases). With 4 bases removed from V and 11 bases from J, the gap between germline ends came to 16 bases. There are 13 residues in the CDR3. Germline V CDR1 and CDR2: SGHRS, YFSETQ. CDR3: CASSPGGNEKQFF. The CDR3 DNA sequence: TGCGCCAGCAGCCCCGGCGGGAATGAGAAGCAGTTCTTC.

Only a few counts were recorded for this clonotype. The chain is built from TRBV29-1 and TRBJ2-5; 8 bases map to TRBD2. Germline V gene sequence: CDR1 SQVTM, CDR2 ANQGSEA. The CDR3 runs 13 residues. The V gene end was trimmed by 4 bases and the J gene end by 4 bases; junction bases not matched to a gene: 5. The CDR3 bases are TGCAGCGTTGGCGGGGGGTTCGGAGAGACCCAGTACTTC. Its translation: CSVGGGFGETQYF.

A few counts support this clonotype. V usage is TRBV5-5 and J usage is TRBJ1-6; D uncertain. The CDR3 is 15 residues long. V shed 0 bases and J shed 5 bases, with 9 bases lying between them. CDR1 SGHKS and CDR2 YYEKEE come from the germline V gene (reference sequence). The CDR3 spells CASSLARGNNSPLHF. DNA for the CDR3: TGTGCCAGCAGCTTGGCCCGAGGGAATAATTCACCCCTCCACTTT.

The V and J genes are TRBV13 and TRBJ2-1; 8 bases fit TRBD2. CDR3 length equals 15 residues. Germline V gives CDR1 PRHDT, CDR2 FYEKMQ (reference sequence). V lost 1 base, J lost 2 bases, and 1 base stayed unmatched. CDR3 DNA sequence: TGTGCCAGCAGCTTAGAAGCGGGGGCCTACAATGAGCAGTTCTTC. It translates to CASSLEAGAYNEQFF.

This chain uses TRBV5-1 with TRBJ1-5, with D unclear. Germline V gene lookup returns CDR1 SGHRS and CDR2 YFSETQ. The CDR3 spans 14 residues. V was clipped by 4 bases and J by 2 bases, with 10 bases between them. Here the CDR3 reads CASSIGVGNQPQHF. The CDR3 DNA reads as TGCGCCAGCAGCATCGGGGTGGGCAATCAGCCCCAGCATTTT. Combining the CDR3 with reference TRBV5-1 and TRBJ1-5 gives the whole variable domain KAGVTQTPRYLIKTRGQQVTLSCSPISGHRSVSWYQQTPGQGLQFLFEYFSETQRNKGNFPGRFSGRQFSNSRSEMNVSTLELGDSALYLCASSIGVGNQPQHFGDGTRLSIL.

This clonotype was seen just once. The chain employs TRBV20-1 and TRBJ1-2; D gene ambiguous. The length of the CDR3 is 12 residues. Germline V gene sequence: CDR1 DFQATT, CDR2 SNEGSKA (reference sequence). V gave up 4 bases and J gave up 5 bases, with 11 bases separating them. CDR3 sequence reads: CSAIGRSYGYTF. CDR3 DNA sequence: TGCAGTGCTATTGGCCGGAGTTATGGCTACACCTTC.

In its sample, this clonotype was seen a few times. This chain uses TRBV5-5 with TRBJ2-5; 9 nucleotides line up with TRBD1. V shed 2 bases, J shed 4 bases, and the junction held 3 bases outside the gene matches. The germline gives CDR1 SGHKS, CDR2 YYEKEE (reference sequence). The CDR3 spans 14 residues. The CDR3 region has the DNA TGTGCCAGCAGCTTTGACAGGGGGAGAGAGACCCAGTACTTC. It specifies CASSFDRGRETQYF.

This chain joins TRBV27 and TRBJ2-7; D possibly matches TRBD1 or TRBD2 (5 bases each). CDR3 length: 13 amino acids. Germline V gene lookup returns CDR1 MNHEY and CDR2 SMNVEV (reference sequence). The V gene lost 6 bases and the J gene lost 3 bases, with 12 bases spanning the gap. The CDR3 is CASRTRGVYEQYF. The CDR3 DNA follows: TGTGCCAGCAGGACAAGGGGAGTCTACGAGCAGTACTTC.

This clonotype appeared a few times. The chain has TRBV12-3 or TRBV12-4 and TRBJ1-5; 9 bases are shared with TRBD1. The CDR3 totals 15 residues. The V gene end was trimmed by 7 bases and the J gene end by 1 base; junction bases not matched to a gene: 5. CDR3 residues: CASNRQGVSNQPQHF. The CDR3 DNA reads as TGTGCCAGCAACCGACAGGGGGTAAGCAATCAGCCCCAGCATTTT.